This T cell receptor beta chain was retrieved from a study of cytomegalovirus exposure and HLA in healthy donors. Concerning this clone: The target antigen is unknown.

Clones were sequenced by immunoSEQ multiplex PCR, and TCRdb holds only the in-frame ones, with some missing. The data contain 100,000 to 150,000 clones, around 90% of them seen just once; the ten biggest clones take up 1.9%. Whole-study results and caveats: Listed as cytomegalovirus-associated were 164 TCR beta chains. Among TCR sequences, most were rare, though some public TCRs appeared in many donors.

The CDR3 contains 12 residues. CDR1 is MDHEN, CDR2 SYDVKM, per germline. Trimming left V 8 bases short and J 0 bases short, with 8 bases between. Sequencing input: PBMCs. The sequence was obtained from a woman aged 18-30 years in good health and CMV-seronegative. The chain combines TRBV28 with TRBJ2-7; maybe TRBD1 (6 bases). The CDR3 nucleotides are TGTGCCAGCTGGGACAACTCCTACGAGCAGTACTTC. Amino acids: CASWDNSYEQYF.